This T cell receptor (beta chain) was obtained from a study of read filtering for tumor transcriptome and immune sequencing. The CDR3 consists of 14 residues. Germline V gene data show CDR1 as SGHVS and CDR2 as FNYEAQ. Trimming stripped 2 bases from V and 5 bases from J, with 10 bases between. The library was built from about 400 ng RNA with molecular barcoded adaptors for alpha/delta and beta/gamma chains. Via MiXCR, TCRdb re-called the reads, giving one row per CDR3 protein. The sample includes 37,000 or so distinct CDR3 sequences, about an eighth seen only once; the top ten take about 38%. This clonotype appeared many times.

The source of this sequence is a donor over 35 with multiple myeloma. V is TRBV7-6 and J is TRBJ2-1; D is possibly TRBD1 or TRBD2 (5 bases each). The sequenced sample was a population of CD138-negative cells sorted from bone marrow. The CDR3 DNA is TGTGCCAGCAGCTTATGGGGGAACGACAATGAGCAGTTCTTC. It translates to CASSLWGNDNEQFF.